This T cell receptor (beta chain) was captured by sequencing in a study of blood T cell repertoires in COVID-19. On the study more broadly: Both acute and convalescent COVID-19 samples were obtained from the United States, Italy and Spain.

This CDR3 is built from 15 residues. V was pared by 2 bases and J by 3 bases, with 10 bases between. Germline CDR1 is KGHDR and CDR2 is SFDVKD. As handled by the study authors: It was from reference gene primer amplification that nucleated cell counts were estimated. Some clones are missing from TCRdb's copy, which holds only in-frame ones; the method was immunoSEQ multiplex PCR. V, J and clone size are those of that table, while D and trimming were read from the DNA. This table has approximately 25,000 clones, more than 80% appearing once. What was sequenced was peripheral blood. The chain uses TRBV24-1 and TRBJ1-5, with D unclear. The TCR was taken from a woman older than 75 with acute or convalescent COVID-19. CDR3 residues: CATSDSGGTNQPQHF. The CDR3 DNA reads TGTGCCACCAGTGATTCGGGAGGAACCAATCAGCCCCAGCATTTT.